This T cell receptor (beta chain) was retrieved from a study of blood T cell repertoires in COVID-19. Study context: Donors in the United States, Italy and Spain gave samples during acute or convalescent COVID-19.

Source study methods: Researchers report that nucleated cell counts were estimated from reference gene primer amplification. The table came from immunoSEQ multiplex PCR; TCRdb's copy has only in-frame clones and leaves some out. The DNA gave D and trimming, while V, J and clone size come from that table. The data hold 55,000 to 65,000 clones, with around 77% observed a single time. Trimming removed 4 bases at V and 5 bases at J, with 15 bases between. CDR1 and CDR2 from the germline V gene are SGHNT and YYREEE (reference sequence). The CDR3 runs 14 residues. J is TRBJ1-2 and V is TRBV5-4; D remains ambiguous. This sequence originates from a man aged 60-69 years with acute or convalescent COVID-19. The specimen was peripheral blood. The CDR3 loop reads CASSPGGRAYGYTF. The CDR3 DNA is TGTGCCAGCAGCCCCGGAGGGAGGGCGTATGGCTACACCTTC.